Described below is a single T cell receptor (beta chain) sequence and its context. Its antigen remains unidentified. The germline V gene encodes CDR1 SEHNR and CDR2 FQNEAQ (reference sequence). The CDR3 is 17 amino acids. The germline V and J ends were trimmed by 4 bases and 0 bases, with 18 bases remaining between them. This specimen comes from a study of shared clonotypes between healthy human individuals. Notes on the study in general: In general, naive subsets displayed greater estimated richness than memory subsets did. Among a few donors, roughly 5% of naive CD4 clonotypes were found in common.

This table comes from immunoSEQ multiplex PCR, and its TCRdb copy is limited to in-frame clones, with some not included. The repertoire consists of about 820,000 clones, with more than 85% occurring once and the leading ten covering approximately 25%. As defined, naive CD8 cells were CD45RO-negative and positively selected for CCR7, with terminally differentiated effector memory CD45RA+ cells excluded. The receptor comes from a man aged 25 to 40 in good health. This sequence joins TRBV7-9 and TRBJ1-1, with unresolved D. Material for sequencing was naive CD8+ T cells sorted from blood. The CDR3 DNA reads as TGTGCCAGCAGCTCCCAAAACCCGTTGCGGATGAACACTGAAGCTTTCTTT. It specifies CASSSQNPLRMNTEAFF.